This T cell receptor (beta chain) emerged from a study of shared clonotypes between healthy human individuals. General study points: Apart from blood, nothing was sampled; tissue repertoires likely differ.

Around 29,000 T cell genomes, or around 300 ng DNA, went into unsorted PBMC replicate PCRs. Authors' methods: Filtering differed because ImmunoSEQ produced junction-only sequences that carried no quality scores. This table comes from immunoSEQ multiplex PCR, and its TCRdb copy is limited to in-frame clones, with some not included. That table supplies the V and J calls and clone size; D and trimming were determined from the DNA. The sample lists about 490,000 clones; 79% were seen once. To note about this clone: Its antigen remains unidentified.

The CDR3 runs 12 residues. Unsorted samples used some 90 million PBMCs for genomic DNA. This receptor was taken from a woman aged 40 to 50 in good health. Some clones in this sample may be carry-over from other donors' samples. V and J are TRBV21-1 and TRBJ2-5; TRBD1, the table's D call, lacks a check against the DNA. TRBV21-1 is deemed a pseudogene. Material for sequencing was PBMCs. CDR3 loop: CARTEDQETQYF. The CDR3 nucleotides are TGTGCCAGGACAGAGGACCAAGAGACCCAGTACTTC.